This T cell receptor (beta chain) was profiled in a study of response to subunit inactivated influenza vaccine (dated by TCRdb to 2016 to 2019). In the study overall: The study used deep quantitative T cell receptor repertoire profiling to track responses to a trivalent subunit inactivated influenza vaccine.

In light of the paper, this sample's time point label describes: approximately 40 days after influenza vaccine administration. The library was made by RT-PCR. TCRdb shows the sequencer as Illumina HiSeq 2500. TCRdb's own reprocessing of the public reads used fastp at Q25 and MiXCR and kept productive beta chains. Each CDR3 protein appears once, grouped with its most common genes and DNA. The sample table contains some 160,000 distinct CDR3 sequences; only one count was recorded for 11% of them. The ten largest clones add up to around an eighth of the sample. Concerning this clonotype: The antigen this receptor binds is unknown. No base-level quality is on record; no much larger clone is a single base apart.

Study-wide findings and limitations: The authors proposed that each seasonal influenza vaccination may bring in only a limited number of new T cells.

From the cysteine up to the phenylalanine, the CDR3 has a length of 14 residues. The CDR3 DNA has 42 bases and is translated from base 1. At the junction V is shortened by 4 bases and J by 1 base, with 9 bases in between. CDR1 LGHDT and CDR2 YNNKEL were looked up in the germline V gene (reference sequence). The sequence links TRBV3-1 to TRBJ2-3; the D gene identity is not certain. This specimen consisted of non-naive T cells sorted from PBMCs, obtained 35 to 45 days after vaccination. Explained via the paper, the cell subset or site label denotes: memory T cell fraction. The receptor comes from a man aged 50-60 years who received an inactivated influenza vaccine. Donor details come from another sample of the same person, matched by shared clones. The base sequence is TGTGCCAGCAGCCCAGGTCGGGGCACAGATACGCAGTATTTT. Protein translation: CASSPGRGTDTQYF.